The clone carrying this T cell receptor (beta chain) was counted once. This sample stems from a study of somatic mutations in cytotoxic T cells in rheumatoid arthritis. About the study: Patient blood (roughly 30 ml EDTA) was drawn right after diagnosis, before any treatment. Sorting by flow gave nearly 100% purity for some V beta antibody-stained T-cell populations, including V beta1+ cells sequenced for TCRB.

Clones were read by immunoSEQ multiplex PCR, and TCRdb kept only the in-frame ones, dropping some. The repertoire holds roughly 20,000 clones, with approximately 83% as singletons. Trimming shortened V by 1 base and J by 0 bases, and 10 bases separated the two germline ends. This CDR3 has 15 amino acids. CDR1 KGHSH and CDR2 LQKENI come from the germline V gene. The chain combines TRBV18 with TRBJ2-7; tentatively, D is TRBD2 (6 bases). The TCR comes from an adult with rheumatoid arthritis. The sample taken for sequencing was CD8+ T cells sorted from blood. The CDR3 sequence is CASSPLGGASYEQYF. In DNA form, the CDR3 reads TGTGCCAGCTCACCACTTGGCGGGGCCTCCTACGAGCAGTACTTC.